This note documents a single T cell receptor beta chain sequence. Its matching antigen is unknown. This record comes from a study of T cells expressing NK-cell markers. Study-level results: The HCMV specificity of the expanded NKG2C+ T cell clones stayed unresolved.

TCRdb re-called the 5' RACE reads; every CDR3 protein appears as one record, without DNA. This repertoire includes around 380,000 distinct CDR3 sequences. In germline, CDR1 is SEHNR, CDR2 FQNEAQ (reference sequence). This CDR3 is built from 14 residues. This chain joins TRBV7-9 and TRBJ2-7; absent DNA, TCRdb's TRBD1 call cannot be checked. The source material was blood T cells: a sorted CD56 or NKG2C T cell subset, CD4+ or CD8+ T cells, or bulk PBMC T cells (not recorded which). This TCR derives from a woman in her forties or fifties in good health. The chain's CDR3 is CASSFGTASYEQYF.